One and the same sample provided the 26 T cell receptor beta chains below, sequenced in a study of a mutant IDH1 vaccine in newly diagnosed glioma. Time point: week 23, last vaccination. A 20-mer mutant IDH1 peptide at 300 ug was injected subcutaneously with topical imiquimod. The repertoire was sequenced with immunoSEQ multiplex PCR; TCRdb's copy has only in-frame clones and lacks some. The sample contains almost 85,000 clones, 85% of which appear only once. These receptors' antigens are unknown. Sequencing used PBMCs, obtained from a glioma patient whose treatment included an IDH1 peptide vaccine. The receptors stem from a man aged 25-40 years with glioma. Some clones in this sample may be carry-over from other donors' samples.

The chain's CDR3 is CASVPGASYNEQFF. The DNA of the CDR3 is TGTGCCAGTGTGCCAGGGGCCTCCTACAATGAGCAGTTCTTC. V usage is TRBV2 and J usage is TRBJ2-1, with TRBD1 as a possible D gene (6 bases). The CDR3 has 14 residues. The germline V gene encodes CDR1 SNHLY and CDR2 FYNNEI. V was clipped by 9 bases and J by 0 bases, with 12 bases between them.

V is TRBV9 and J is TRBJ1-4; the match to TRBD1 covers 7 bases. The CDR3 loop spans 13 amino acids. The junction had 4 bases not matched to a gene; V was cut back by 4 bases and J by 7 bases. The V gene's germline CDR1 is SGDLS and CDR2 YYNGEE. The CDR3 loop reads CASSMRQGEKLFF. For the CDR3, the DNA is TGTGCCAGCAGCATGAGACAGGGTGAAAAACTGTTTTTT. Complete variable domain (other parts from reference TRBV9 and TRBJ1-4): DSGVTQTPKHLITATGQRVTLRCSPRSGDLSVYWYQQSLDQGLQFLIQYYNGEERAKGNILERFSAQQFPDLHSELNLSSLELGDSALYFCASSMRQGEKLFFGSGTQLSVL.

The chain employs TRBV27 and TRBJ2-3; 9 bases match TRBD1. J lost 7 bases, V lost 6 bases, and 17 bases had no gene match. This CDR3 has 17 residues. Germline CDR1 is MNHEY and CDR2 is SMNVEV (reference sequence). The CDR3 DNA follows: TGTGCCAGCAGCCCAAATATAGACAGGGGGAGAAGGAATACGCAGTATTTT. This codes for CASSPNIDRGRRNTQYF.

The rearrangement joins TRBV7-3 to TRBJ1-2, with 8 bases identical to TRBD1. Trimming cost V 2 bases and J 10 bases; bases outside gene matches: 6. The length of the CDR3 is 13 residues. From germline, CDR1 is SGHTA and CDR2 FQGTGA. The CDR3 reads CASSLDRGGSYTF. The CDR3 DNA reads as TGTGCCAGCAGCTTAGACAGGGGAGGTTCCTACACCTTC.

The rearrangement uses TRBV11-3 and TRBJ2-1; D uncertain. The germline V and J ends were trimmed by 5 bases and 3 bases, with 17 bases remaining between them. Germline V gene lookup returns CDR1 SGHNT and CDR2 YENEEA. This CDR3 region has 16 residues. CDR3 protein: CASSPMGTEDYNEQFF. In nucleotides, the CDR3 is TGTGCCAGCAGCCCTATGGGCACCGAAGACTACAATGAGCAGTTCTTC. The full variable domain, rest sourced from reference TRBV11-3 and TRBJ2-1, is EAGVVQSPRYKIIEKKQPVAFWCNPISGHNTLYWYLQNLGQGPELLIRYENEEAVDDSQLPKDRFSAERLKGVDSTLKIQPAELGDSAVYLCASSPMGTEDYNEQFFGPGTRLTVL.

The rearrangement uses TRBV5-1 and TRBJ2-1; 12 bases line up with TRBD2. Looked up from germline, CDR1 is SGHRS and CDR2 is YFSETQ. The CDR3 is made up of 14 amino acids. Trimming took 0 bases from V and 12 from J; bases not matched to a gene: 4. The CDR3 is CASSLGLAGDGQFF. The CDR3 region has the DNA TGCGCCAGCAGCTTGGGACTAGCGGGAGATGGGCAGTTCTTC.

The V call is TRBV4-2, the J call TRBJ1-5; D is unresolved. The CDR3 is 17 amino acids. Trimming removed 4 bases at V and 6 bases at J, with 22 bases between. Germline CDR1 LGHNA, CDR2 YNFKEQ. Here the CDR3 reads CASSLGIPRGVGQPQHF. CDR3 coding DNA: TGTGCCAGCAGCCTCGGGATACCCCGTGGTGTAGGTCAGCCCCAGCATTTT.

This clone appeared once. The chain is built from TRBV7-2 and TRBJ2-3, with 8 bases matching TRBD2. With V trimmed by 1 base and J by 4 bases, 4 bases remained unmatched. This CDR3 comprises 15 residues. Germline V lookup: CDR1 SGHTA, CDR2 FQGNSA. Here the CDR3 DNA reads TGTGCCAGCAGCTTAGTGGACGGGAGGGCAGATACGCAGTATTTT. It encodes CASSLVDGRADTQYF.

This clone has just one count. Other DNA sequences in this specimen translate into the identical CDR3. Here the CDR3 reads CAWSVLGGGEQETQYF. In nucleotides, the CDR3 is TGTGCCTGGAGTGTACTTGGCGGGGGAGAACAGGAGACCCAGTACTTC. This chain joins TRBV30 and TRBJ2-5; 7 bases agree with TRBD2. The CDR3 spans 16 residues. With 0 bases clipped from V and 5 bases from J, the junction kept 12 bases outside the gene matches. The V gene's germline CDR1 is GTSNPN and CDR2 SVGIG (reference sequence).

In DNA form, the CDR3 reads TGTGCCACCAGCCGAACTAGCGGGGGGGTCAATGAGCAGTTCTTC. Protein product: CATSRTSGGVNEQFF. The V call is TRBV15, the J call TRBJ2-1; 13 bases are a match to TRBD2. After removal of 5 bases from V and 6 bases from J, the junction contained 4 bases not matched to a gene. Germline values: CDR1 LNHNV, CDR2 YYDKDF (reference sequence). The length of the CDR3 is 15 residues. The full variable domain, rest sourced from reference TRBV15 and TRBJ2-1, is DAMVIQNPRYQVTQFGKPVTLSCSQTLNHNVMYWYQQKSSQAPKLLFHYYDKDFNNEADTPDNFQSRRPNTSFCFLDIRSPGLGDTAMYLCATSRTSGGVNEQFFGPGTRLTVL.

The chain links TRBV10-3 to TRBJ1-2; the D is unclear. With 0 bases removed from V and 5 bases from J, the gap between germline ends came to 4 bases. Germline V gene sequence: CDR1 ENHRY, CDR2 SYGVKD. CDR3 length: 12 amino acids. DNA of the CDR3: TGTGCCATCAGTGAGTCAATGTATGGCTACACCTTC. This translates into CAISESMYGYTF.

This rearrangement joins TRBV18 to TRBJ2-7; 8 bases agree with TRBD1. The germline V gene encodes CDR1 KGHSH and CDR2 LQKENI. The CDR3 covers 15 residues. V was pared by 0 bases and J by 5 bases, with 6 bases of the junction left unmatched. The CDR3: CASSPPNRGSNEQYF. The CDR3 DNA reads TGTGCCAGCTCACCACCGAACAGGGGGTCCAACGAGCAGTACTTC.

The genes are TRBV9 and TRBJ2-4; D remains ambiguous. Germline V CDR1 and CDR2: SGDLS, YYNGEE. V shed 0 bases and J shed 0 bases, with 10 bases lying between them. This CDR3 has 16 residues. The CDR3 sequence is CASSVGAGGAKNIQYF. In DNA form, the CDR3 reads TGTGCCAGCAGCGTAGGGGCAGGCGGAGCCAAAAACATTCAGTACTTC.

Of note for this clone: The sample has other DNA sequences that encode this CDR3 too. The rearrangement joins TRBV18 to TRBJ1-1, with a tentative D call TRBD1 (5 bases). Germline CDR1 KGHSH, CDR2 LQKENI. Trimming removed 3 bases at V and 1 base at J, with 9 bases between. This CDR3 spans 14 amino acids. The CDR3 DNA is TGTGCCAGCTCACCTGGGGGTTCGAACACTGAAGCTTTCTTT. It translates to CASSPGGSNTEAFF. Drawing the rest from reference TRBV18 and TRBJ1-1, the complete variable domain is NAGVMQNPRHLVRRRGQEARLRCSPMKGHSHVYWYRQLPEEGLKFMVYLQKENIIDESGMPKERFSAEFPKEGPSILRIQQVVRGDSAAYFCASSPGGSNTEAFFGQGTRLTVV.

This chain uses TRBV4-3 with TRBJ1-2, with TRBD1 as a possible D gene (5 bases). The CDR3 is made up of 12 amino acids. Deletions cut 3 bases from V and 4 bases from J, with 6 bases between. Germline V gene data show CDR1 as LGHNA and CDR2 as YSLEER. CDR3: CASSQGVYGYTF. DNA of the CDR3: TGCGCCAGCAGCCAGGGGGTCTATGGCTACACCTTC.

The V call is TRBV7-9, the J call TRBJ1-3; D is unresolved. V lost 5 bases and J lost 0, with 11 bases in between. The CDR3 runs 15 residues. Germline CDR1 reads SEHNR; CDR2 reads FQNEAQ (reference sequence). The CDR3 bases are TGTGCCAGCAGCCCCGAGGGTTACTCTGGAAACACCATATATTTT. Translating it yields CASSPEGYSGNTIYF.

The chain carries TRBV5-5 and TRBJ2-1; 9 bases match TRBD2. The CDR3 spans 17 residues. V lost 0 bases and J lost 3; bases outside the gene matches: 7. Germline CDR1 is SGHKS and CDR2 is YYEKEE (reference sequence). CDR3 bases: TGTGCCAGCAGCTTGGAGGCTAGCGGGATTTTCTACAATGAGCAGTTCTTC. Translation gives CASSLEASGIFYNEQFF.

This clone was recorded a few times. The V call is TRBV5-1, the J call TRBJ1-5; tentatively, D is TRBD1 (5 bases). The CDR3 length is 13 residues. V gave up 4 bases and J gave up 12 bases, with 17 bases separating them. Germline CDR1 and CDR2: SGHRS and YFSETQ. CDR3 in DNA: TGCGCCAGCAGCCCCGAGGGGACCGGGGGCCAGCATTTT. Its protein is CASSPEGTGGQHF.

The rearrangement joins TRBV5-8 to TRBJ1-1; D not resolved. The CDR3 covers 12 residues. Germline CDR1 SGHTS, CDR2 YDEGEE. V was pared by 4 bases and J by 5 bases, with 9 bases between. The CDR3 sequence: CASSLLRTEAFF. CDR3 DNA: TGTGCCAGCAGCCTCTTGAGGACTGAAGCTTTCTTT.

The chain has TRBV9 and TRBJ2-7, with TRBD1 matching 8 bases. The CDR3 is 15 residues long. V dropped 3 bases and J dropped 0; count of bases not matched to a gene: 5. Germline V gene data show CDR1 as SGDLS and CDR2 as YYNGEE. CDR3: CASSAGRGHSYEQYF. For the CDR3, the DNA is TGTGCCAGCAGCGCTGGCAGGGGGCACTCCTACGAGCAGTACTTC. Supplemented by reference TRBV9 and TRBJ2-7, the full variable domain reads DSGVTQTPKHLITATGQRVTLRCSPRSGDLSVYWYQQSLDQGLQFLIQYYNGEERAKGNILERFSAQQFPDLHSELNLSSLELGDSALYFCASSAGRGHSYEQYFGPGTRLTVT.

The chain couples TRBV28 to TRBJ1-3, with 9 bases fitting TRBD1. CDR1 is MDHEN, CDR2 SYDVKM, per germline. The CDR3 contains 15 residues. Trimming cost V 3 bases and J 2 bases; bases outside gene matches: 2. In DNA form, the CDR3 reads TGTGCCAGCAGTTTTTGGGACAGGGCTGGAAACACCATATATTTT. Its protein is CASSFWDRAGNTIYF. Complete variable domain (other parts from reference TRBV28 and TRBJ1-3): DVKVTQSSRYLVKRTGEKVFLECVQDMDHENMFWYRQDPGLGLRLIYFSYDVKMKEKGDIPEGYSVSREKKERFSLILESASTNQTSMYLCASSFWDRAGNTIYFGEGSWLTVV.

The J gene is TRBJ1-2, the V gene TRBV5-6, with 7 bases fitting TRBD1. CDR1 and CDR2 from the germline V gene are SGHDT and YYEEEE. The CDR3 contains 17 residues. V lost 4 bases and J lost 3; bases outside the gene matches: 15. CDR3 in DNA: TGTGCCAGCAGCGTCGACAATAGGGGGCGCTGGGACTATGGCTACACCTTC. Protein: CASSVDNRGRWDYGYTF.

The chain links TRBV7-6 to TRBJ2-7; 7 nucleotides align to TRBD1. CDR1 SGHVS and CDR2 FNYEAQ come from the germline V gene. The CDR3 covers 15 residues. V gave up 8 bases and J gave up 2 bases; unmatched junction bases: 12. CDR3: CASSRQGSSTYEQYF. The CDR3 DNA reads TGTGCCAGCTCGAGACAGGGTAGCTCAACCTACGAGCAGTACTTC.

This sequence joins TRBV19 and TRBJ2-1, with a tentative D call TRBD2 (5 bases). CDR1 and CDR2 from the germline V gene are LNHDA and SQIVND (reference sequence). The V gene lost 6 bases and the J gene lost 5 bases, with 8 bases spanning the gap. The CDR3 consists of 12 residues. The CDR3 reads CASSGNHNEQFF. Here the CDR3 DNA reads TGTGCCAGTAGCGGGAACCACAATGAGCAGTTCTTC.

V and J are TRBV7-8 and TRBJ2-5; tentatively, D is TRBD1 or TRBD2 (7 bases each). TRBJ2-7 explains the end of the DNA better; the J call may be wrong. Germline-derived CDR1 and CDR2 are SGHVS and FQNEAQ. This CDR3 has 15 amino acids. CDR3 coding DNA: TGTGCCAGCAGCCAACCAGGGGGGGCCTCCTACGAGCAGTACTTC. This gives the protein CASSQPGGASYEQYF.

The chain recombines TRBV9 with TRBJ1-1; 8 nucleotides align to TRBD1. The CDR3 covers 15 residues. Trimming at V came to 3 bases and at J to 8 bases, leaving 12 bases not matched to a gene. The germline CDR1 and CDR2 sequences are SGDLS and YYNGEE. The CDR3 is CASSAGGTGLREAFF. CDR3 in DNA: TGTGCCAGCAGCGCTGGGGGGACAGGTTTGCGCGAAGCTTTCTTT.